The T cell receptor (beta chain) described here comes from a study of PD-1 blockade in classical Hodgkin lymphoma. Germline V gene data show CDR1 as ENHRY and CDR2 as SYGVKD. V shed 6 bases, J shed 0 bases, and the junction held 9 bases outside the gene matches. This CDR3 spans 16 amino acids. This table comes from immunoSEQ multiplex PCR, and its TCRdb copy is limited to in-frame clones, with some not included. The table includes roughly 150,000 clones, around 73% detected once. Every patient was affected by relapse after autologous stem cell transplantation, while exposure to brentuximab vedotin was not uniform. Classification of best responses gave complete response, partial response or progressive disease. About this clone: Its target is unknown.

Overall study findings and caveats: Complete responders entered with baseline diversity on par with newly diagnosed patients, the results showed. The CD4+ diversity rise by C4D1 was clearest in complete responders.

Here the sequenced sample was peripheral blood mononuclear cells (PBMCs), taken before the second cycle of nivolumab. The TCR sequence derives from a human donor with classical Hodgkin lymphoma. The V call is TRBV10-3, the J call TRBJ2-3; TRBD2 aligns across 7 bases. CDR3 nucleotides: TGTGCCATCAGCCCTAGGGAGGGCGGGAGCACAGATACGCAGTATTTT. Protein sequence: CAISPREGGSTDTQYF.